This TCR beta chain is drawn from a study of Graves' ophthalmopathy and Graves' hyperthyroidism. Turning to the study itself: A follow-up of 18 months without ophthalmopathy meant that hyperthyroidism was stable. Overall study findings and caveats: Most clonotypes expanded in thyroid above 0.001 frequency were present in blood too. Using 13 signatures, a model distinguished ophthalmopathy from stable hyperthyroidism, reaching around 90% sensitivity and 65% to 84% specificity.

Each hyperthyroidism patient was newly diagnosed, with under 2 months' duration, and aged 18 to 65. This clonotype was seen only a few times. Its target is unknown. The CDR3 runs 16 residues. Germline values: CDR1 MNHNY, CDR2 SVGAGI (reference sequence). With V trimmed by 6 bases and J by 2 bases, 8 bases remained unmatched. Amplification from RNA transcripts yielded the TCR beta CDR3 regions. Amplification began with first-round RT-PCR using HTBI primers, then second-round multiplex PCR was performed. In TCRdb, the multiplex PCR reads were re-called with MiXCR into one record per CDR3 protein. Of about 550,000 distinct CDR3 sequences listed, just under 40% are singletons.

The sample taken for sequencing was peripheral blood or thyroid tissue (not recorded which). The sequence was collected from an adult man with Graves' hyperthyroidism. The gene calls are TRBV6-6 and TRBJ2-5; TRBD2 matches at 11 bases. The CDR3, as DNA: TGTGCCAGCAGACTGACTAGCGGGGCCCTGCAAGAGACCCAGTACTTC. Amino acid sequence: CASRLTSGALQETQYF.